This record looks at one T cell receptor (beta chain) sequence and its context. Its cognate antigen is unknown. This sample stems from a study of T-cell memory formation after mild COVID-19. Findings and caveats of the study: Clones shrinking from day 15 to 85 showed even CD4/CD8 mixes; later expanders tilted CD4+. Clones that contracted clustered mainly in CM and EM if CD4+ and in EMRA if CD8+. Some SARS-CoV-2-responding clones were already detected in memory before infection.

This CDR3 is built from 15 residues. The germline CDR1 and CDR2 sequences are SNHLY and FYNNEI. Trimming at V came to 6 bases and at J to 2 bases, leaving 5 bases not matched to a gene. Amplification by 5'RACE using constant-segment primers produced TCR alpha and TCR beta cDNA libraries that carried sample barcodes and UMIs. TCRdb processed the 5' RACE reads anew with MiXCR; each CDR3 protein has one entry. The data show roughly 410,000 distinct CDR3 sequences, with more than 20% seen just once and roughly 8.7% held by the top ten. The TCR comes from an adult woman who had mild COVID-19 (a few samples of this study predate the infection). Cell type and time point are not known. The sequencing sample was made of PBMCs or a T cell subset sorted from them (not recorded which). The gene calls are TRBV2 and TRBJ2-2, with 8 bases aligning to TRBD1. The CDR3 spells CASRRDRINTGELFF. The CDR3 nucleotides are TGTGCCAGCAGAAGGGACAGGATAAACACCGGGGAGCTGTTTTTT.